A single sample gave rise to the 32 T cell receptor beta chains below, sequenced in a study of blood T cell repertoires in COVID-19. This table comes from immunoSEQ multiplex PCR, and its TCRdb copy is limited to in-frame clones, with some not included. The data show roughly 200,000 clones, with around 87% seen just once and about 7% held by the top ten. Sequencing was done on a sample of PBMCs or T cells enriched from blood (not recorded which). Receptor source: a man aged 25 to 40 in a cohort exposed to, infected with or recovered from COVID-19 (not recorded which).

The chain joins TRBV10-1 to TRBJ2-3; the match to TRBD2 covers 10 bases. Trimming cost V 8 bases and J 11 bases; bases outside gene matches: 10. CDR1 and CDR2 from the germline V gene are WNHNN and SYGVQD (reference sequence). CDR3 length equals 13 residues. This CDR3 is CASGSSGRWGQYF. In DNA, the CDR3 is TGCGCCAGCGGATCTAGCGGGAGATGGGGGCAGTATTTT.

The chain's CDR3 is CASSGRMEGLSYEQYF. As DNA, the CDR3 is TGTGCCAGCAGTGGGAGGATGGAGGGGCTCTCCTACGAGCAGTACTTC. V and J are TRBV28 and TRBJ2-7; possible D gene TRBD2, 6 bases. The CDR3 runs 16 residues. In germline, CDR1 is MDHEN, CDR2 SYDVKM. Deletions cut 5 bases from V and 0 bases from J, with 17 bases between.

CDR3 in DNA: TGTGCCACCAGCAGGGACAGCGACTACAATGAGCAGTTCTTC. Its translation is CATSRDSDYNEQFF. The chain is built from TRBV15 and TRBJ2-1; D is perhaps TRBD1 (6 bases). Trimming took off 3 bases at V and 3 bases at J, with 9 bases between the two ends. The germline V gene has CDR1 LNHNV and CDR2 YYDKDF (reference sequence). The CDR3 contains 14 residues.

The V and J genes are TRBV18 and TRBJ2-7, with TRBD1 as a possible D gene (5 bases). The CDR3 is 14 residues long. Germline CDR1 KGHSH, CDR2 LQKENI. The ends were cut back, 0 bases at V and 6 bases at J, with 12 bases in the middle. CDR3 coding DNA: TGTGCCAGCTCACCACCGTCTGGGGCGTCCGAGCAGTACTTC. Translating gives CASSPPSGASEQYF. Based on the CDR3 plus reference TRBV18 and TRBJ2-7, the full variable domain is NAGVMQNPRHLVRRRGQEARLRCSPMKGHSHVYWYRQLPEEGLKFMVYLQKENIIDESGMPKERFSAEFPKEGPSILRIQQVVRGDSAAYFCASSPPSGASEQYFGPGTRLTVT.

The chain is built from TRBV19 and TRBJ1-1, with D hard to call. This CDR3 is 12 amino acids long. Trimming left V 8 bases short and J 8 bases short, with 15 bases between. In germline, CDR1 is LNHDA, CDR2 SQIVND (reference sequence). CDR3 region: CASVGENWEAFF. The CDR3 region has the DNA TGTGCCAGTGTCGGGGAAAACTGGGAAGCTTTCTTT.

The V gene is TRBV29-1, the J gene TRBJ2-5; 10 bases are a match to TRBD1. The V and J ends lost 6 bases and 6 bases, in that order; junction bases with no gene match: 10. In germline, CDR1 is SQVTM, CDR2 ANQGSEA. The CDR3 loop spans 14 amino acids. CDR3 DNA: TGCAGCGTCAATCGGCAGGACAGGGGGAAGACCCAGTACTTC. This codes for CSVNRQDRGKTQYF.

This clone was observed once. The V and J genes are TRBV10-1 and TRBJ1-1; 10 nucleotides match TRBD1. The CDR3 totals 15 residues. The ends lost 6 bases at V and 6 bases at J; junction bases unmatched: 10. The germline gives CDR1 WNHNN, CDR2 SYGVQD (reference sequence). As DNA, the CDR3 is TGCGCCAGCAGACCCGGACAGGGGGAGGGCGCTGAAGCTTTCTTT. Protein product: CASRPGQGEGAEAFF.

CDR3 in DNA: TGTGCCAGTAGGGTTGGGCCGGGCACAGATACGCAGTATTTT. This gives the protein CASRVGPGTDTQYF. The V gene is TRBV19, the J gene TRBJ2-3, with no clear D. Germline assignment: CDR1 LNHDA and CDR2 SQIVND (reference sequence). The CDR3 covers 14 residues. The V and J ends lost 6 bases and 1 base respectively, with 11 bases between them.

The chain links TRBV6-5 to TRBJ2-3; the D gene is possibly TRBD2 (6 bases). Germline V lookup: CDR1 MNHEY, CDR2 SVGAGI. CDR3 length equals 15 residues. V shed 6 bases and J shed 2 bases, with 15 bases lying between them. CDR3 nucleotide sequence: TGTGCCAGCAGGACCCTGACTAGAACCACAGATACGCAGTATTTT. Encoded protein: CASRTLTRTTDTQYF.

Concerning this clone: The germline gene is not matched at one end of the junction; a read error may be the cause. The chain is built from TRBV7-7 and TRBJ1-1; 7 bases match TRBD1. This CDR3 is 14 amino acids long. CDR1 is SSHAT, CDR2 FNYEAQ, per germline (reference sequence). The CDR3 sequence: CASSLTGKDTEAFF. The CDR3 bases are TGTGCTAGCAGCTTGACAGGGAAGGACACTGAAGCTTTCTTT.

The rearrangement links TRBV19 to TRBJ2-7; D is possibly TRBD1 (5 bases). Germline lookup yields CDR1 LNHDA and CDR2 SQIVND (reference sequence). V lost 1 base and J 7 bases, leaving 20 bases between the germline ends. This CDR3 has 16 residues. The CDR3 DNA is TGTGCCAGTAGTATAGTTAGAGGCGGACACATCTGGGAGCAGTACTTC. It yields the protein CASSIVRGGHIWEQYF.

Only a few counts were recorded for this clone. This sequence joins TRBV14 and TRBJ2-7; no clear D. V lost 3 bases and J lost 3, with 9 bases in between. The CDR3 runs to 13 residues. Germline V lookup: CDR1 SGHDN, CDR2 FVKESK. DNA of the CDR3: TGTGCCAGCAGCCAGGTCCTATTCTACGAGCAGTACTTC. This sequence encodes CASSQVLFYEQYF.

The V and J genes are TRBV3-1 (or the pseudogene TRBV3-2) and TRBJ1-1; possible D gene TRBD1, 5 bases. Germline CDR1 LGHDT, CDR2 YNNKEL (reference sequence). The CDR3 contains 12 residues. The V gene lost 2 bases and the J gene lost 10 bases, with 11 bases spanning the gap. This CDR3 reads CASSQYQGGAFF. As DNA, the CDR3 is TGTGCCAGCAGCCAATATCAGGGCGGAGCTTTCTTT.

This clone showed up just once. The rearrangement joins TRBV11-2 to TRBJ2-7; D possibly corresponds to TRBD1 (5 bases). Germline values: CDR1 SGHAT, CDR2 FQNNGV. The CDR3 consists of 17 residues. Trimming left V 4 bases short and J 3 bases short, with 22 bases between. The CDR3 loop reads CASSSPLPQGTYYEQYF. In DNA, the CDR3 is TGTGCCAGCAGCTCGCCCCTTCCCCAGGGAACTTACTACGAGCAGTACTTC.

The genes are TRBV28 and TRBJ1-3; possible D gene TRBD1, 6 bases. Germline lookup yields CDR1 MDHEN and CDR2 SYDVKM. V lost 10 bases to trimming and J lost 1 base, with 8 bases between them. CDR3 length equals 12 residues. CDR3 bases: TGTGCCACTACAGGGTCTGGAAACACCATATATTTT. Protein sequence: CATTGSGNTIYF.

This rearrangement joins TRBV12-3 or TRBV12-4 to TRBJ2-7; TRBD2 is a possible D gene (5 bases). With 2 bases removed from V and 7 bases from J, the gap between germline ends came to 12 bases. This CDR3 comprises 13 residues. The CDR3 DNA sequence: TGTGCCAGCAGTTTACTTGGGCCGGGGGAGCAGTACTTC. Translating gives CASSLLGPGEQYF.

J is TRBJ1-2 and V is TRBV27, with TRBD1 as a possible D gene (5 bases). Trimming cost V 5 bases and J 0 bases, with 16 bases left between them. CDR1 is MNHEY, CDR2 SMNVEV, per germline (reference sequence). The CDR3 consists of 16 residues. The CDR3 loop is CASSPIMGGTNYGYTF. The CDR3 DNA is TGTGCCAGCAGTCCTATCATGGGGGGTACTAACTATGGCTACACCTTC.

The chain couples TRBV27 to TRBJ2-1, with unresolved D. Germline V gives CDR1 MNHEY, CDR2 SMNVEV (reference sequence). V was trimmed by 3 bases and J by 8 bases, leaving 11 bases between them. The CDR3 contains 13 residues. The CDR3 here is CASSFTERDEQFF. The CDR3 DNA is TGTGCCAGCAGTTTTACGGAGAGAGATGAGCAGTTCTTC.

A note on this clone: Other DNA sequences in this specimen translate into the identical CDR3. J is TRBJ1-5 and V is TRBV28; D unresolved. The germline V and J ends were trimmed by 5 bases and 4 bases, with 3 bases remaining between them. This CDR3 has 11 amino acids. Per the germline V gene, CDR1 is MDHEN and CDR2 is SYDVKM. CDR3 sequence reads: CASSPNQPQHF. The CDR3 nucleotides read TGTGCCAGCAGTCCGAATCAGCCCCAGCATTTT.

The chain uses TRBV18 and TRBJ1-5, with a tentative D call TRBD1 (6 bases). The CDR3 covers 15 residues. Trimming cost V 6 bases and J 3 bases, with 15 bases left between them. Germline values: CDR1 KGHSH, CDR2 LQKENI. DNA of the CDR3: TGTGCCAGCTCCTCCGGACAGACTATCAATCAGCCCCAGCATTTT. The encoded protein is CASSSGQTINQPQHF.

This chain connects TRBV19 to TRBJ2-3, with TRBD2 identical over 7 bases. V gave up 7 bases and J gave up 3 bases; unmatched junction bases: 7. The CDR3 contains 14 residues. The germline CDR1 and CDR2 sequences are LNHDA and SQIVND (reference sequence). The CDR3 DNA sequence: TGTGCCAGTACGGCCAGCGGGGTGACAGATACGCAGTATTTT. It translates to CASTASGVTDTQYF.

The chain has TRBV28 and TRBJ1-2; D not resolved. Trimming stripped 1 base from V and 1 base from J, with 10 bases between. CDR3 length: 15 amino acids. The germline V gene has CDR1 MDHEN and CDR2 SYDVKM. The CDR3, as DNA: TGTGCCAGCAGTTTATTGCTCACGGGTAACTATGGCTACACCTTC. Translating it yields CASSLLLTGNYGYTF.

The gene calls are TRBV7-3 and TRBJ2-2, with D possibly being TRBD2 (6 bases). There are 16 residues in the CDR3. Germline CDR1 SGHTA, CDR2 FQGTGA. V dropped 5 bases and J dropped 7 bases, with 20 bases sitting between them. As DNA, the CDR3 is TGTGCCAGCAGCCCCCCCGGGGGAAGTGGGATCGGGGAGCTGTTTTTT. Translating gives CASSPPGGSGIGELFF.

The chain combines TRBV10-2 with TRBJ1-4, with D possibly being TRBD1 (6 bases). CDR3 length: 15 residues. Germline values: CDR1 WSHSY, CDR2 SAAADI. The V gene lost 6 bases and the J gene lost 7 bases, with 18 bases spanning the gap. The CDR3 spells CASRGRTEGFEKLFF. CDR3 DNA: TGCGCCAGCAGGGGCCGGACAGAGGGATTTGAAAAACTGTTTTTT.

CDR3 protein: CASSFNRGGYTF. DNA of the CDR3: TGTGCCAGCAGCTTTAACAGGGGAGGCTACACCTTC. V gene TRBV7-9 combines with J gene TRBJ1-2, with 7 bases matching TRBD1. The ends lost 3 bases at V and 8 bases at J; junction bases unmatched: 3. Germline assignment: CDR1 SEHNR and CDR2 FQNEAQ (reference sequence). The CDR3 has 12 residues.

This clone was recorded only once. V gene TRBV19 combines with J gene TRBJ1-5; possibly TRBD1 for D (5 bases). Germline CDR1 and CDR2: LNHDA and SQIVND (reference sequence). The CDR3 is 16 amino acids. With 8 bases removed from V and 4 bases from J, the gap between germline ends came to 21 bases. CDR3 nucleotides: TGTGCCAGTGCCCCATCCTCCTACAGGATTAATCAGCCCCAGCATTTT. Translating it yields CASAPSSYRINQPQHF.

The V call is TRBV18, the J call TRBJ2-2; D gene ambiguous. Deletions cut 3 bases from V and 4 bases from J, with 9 bases between. Germline V lookup: CDR1 KGHSH, CDR2 LQKENI. The length of the CDR3 is 14 residues. CDR3 region: CASSPPWATGELFF. The CDR3 DNA reads as TGTGCCAGCTCACCGCCTTGGGCCACCGGGGAGCTGTTTTTT.

This clone was found once. The chain links TRBV11-2 to TRBJ1-4; D perhaps matches TRBD1 (5 bases). This CDR3 region has 16 residues. Germline assignment: CDR1 SGHAT and CDR2 FQNNGV. Trimming stripped 5 bases from V and 5 bases from J, with 18 bases between. DNA for the CDR3: TGTGCCAGCAGCCCTAGTGGGGGGACGCCAAATGAAAAACTGTTTTTT. This encodes CASSPSGGTPNEKLFF.

V usage is TRBV7-3 and J usage is TRBJ1-2; tentatively, D is TRBD1 (5 bases). Trimming shortened V by 5 bases and J by 5 bases, and 12 bases separated the two germline ends. Germline V gives CDR1 SGHTA, CDR2 FQGTGA. This CDR3 has 13 residues. Here the CDR3 DNA reads TGTGCCAGCAGCGATAACGGGGGATATGGCTACACCTTC. This gives the protein CASSDNGGYGYTF.

This clone appeared once. The chain links TRBV7-2 to TRBJ1-1; unclear D gene. This CDR3 has 15 amino acids. Between the trimmed V and J ends, which lost 1 base and 1 base, there was a span of 10 bases. The V gene's germline CDR1 is SGHTA and CDR2 FQGNSA. DNA of the CDR3: TGTGCCAGCAGCTTAGGCCTAACGGGGAACACTGAAGCTTTCTTT. This encodes CASSLGLTGNTEAFF. The full variable domain, its missing parts supplied by reference TRBV7-2 and TRBJ1-1, is GAGVSQSPSNKVTEKGKDVELRCDPISGHTALYWYRQSLGQGLEFLIYFQGNSAPDKSGLPSDRFSAERTGGSVSTLTIQRTQQEDSAVYLCASSLGLTGNTEAFFGQGTRLTVV.

The rearrangement joins TRBV11-2 to TRBJ2-1, with D possibly matching TRBD2 (8 bases). CDR1 and CDR2 (germline): SGHAT, FQNNGV. The V gene lost 0 bases and the J gene lost 7 bases, with 25 bases spanning the gap. There are 19 residues in the CDR3. The CDR3 DNA reads as TGTGCCAGCAGCTTAGATCTTTCCCGGACAGGCGGGGGGAGGAATGAGCAGTTCTTC. This gives the protein CASSLDLSRTGGGRNEQFF.

The genes are TRBV28 and TRBJ1-3; no firm D call. V was shortened by 5 bases and J by 2 bases, with 7 bases between the two germline ends. This CDR3 comprises 13 residues. CDR1 MDHEN and CDR2 SYDVKM come from the germline V gene. The CDR3 sequence: CASSLLAGNTIYF. CDR3 sequence (DNA): TGTGCCAGCAGTCTACTGGCTGGAAACACCATATATTTT.